The clone carrying this TCR beta chain was seen repeatedly, ten times or more. Volunteers from a blood bank in Maryland, USA, constituted the healthy controls. The data originate from a study of neurological immune-mediated disorders. Germline lookup yields CDR1 SGHRS and CDR2 YFSETQ. The CDR3 contains 17 residues. V gave up 1 base and J gave up 0 bases; unmatched junction bases: 6. The making of cDNA relied on 5'RACE with 10-nucleotide random UMIs. TCRdb ran MiXCR on the 5' RACE reads and lists one entry per CDR3 protein. The data contain 35,000 to 40,000 distinct CDR3 sequences, less than 8.5% of them singletons.

Sequencing was done on a sample of PBMCs. This chain uses TRBV5-1 with TRBJ2-2; 7 nucleotides match TRBD2. The TCR was taken from a woman between 40 and 50 years old in good health. CDR3 sequence reads: CASSLRPAGANTGELFF. For the CDR3, the DNA is TGCGCCAGCAGCTTGCGTCCCGCGGGGGCGAACACCGGGGAGCTGTTTTTT.